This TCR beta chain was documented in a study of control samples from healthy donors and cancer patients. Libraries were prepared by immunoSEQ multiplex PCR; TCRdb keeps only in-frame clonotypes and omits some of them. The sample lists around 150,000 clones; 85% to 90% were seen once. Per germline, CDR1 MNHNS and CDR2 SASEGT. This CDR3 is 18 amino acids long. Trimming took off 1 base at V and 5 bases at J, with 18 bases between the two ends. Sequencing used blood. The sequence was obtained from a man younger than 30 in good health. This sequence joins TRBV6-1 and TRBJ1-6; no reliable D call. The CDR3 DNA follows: TGTGCCAGCAGTGAAGAGGGCGGTGGGCGCGGGGATAATTCACCCCTCCACTTT. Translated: CASSEEGGGRGDNSPLHF.